The following is a T cell receptor (beta chain) sequence with its context. Its antigen is as yet unknown. This entry belongs to a study of PD-1 blockade in classical Hodgkin lymphoma. Whole-study context: Patients received nivolumab 3 mg/kg intravenously every 2 weeks. Study-wide findings and caveats: Significant TCR diversity gains by C4D1 occurred in CD4+ but not CD8+ cells.

In germline, CDR1 is GTSNPN, CDR2 SVGIG (reference sequence). With 0 bases clipped from V and 6 bases from J, the junction kept 1 base outside the gene matches. This CDR3 is built from 14 residues. The assay was immunoSEQ multiplex PCR, and TCRdb's table has in-frame clones only and misses some. This table holds 85,000 to 90,000 clones, approximately 90% found once. Time point meaning: cycle 4 day 1 (C4D1), after more than five weeks of nivolumab. All patients experienced relapse after autologous stem cell transplantation, and brentuximab vedotin exposure was variable. The material sequenced was peripheral blood mononuclear cells (PBMCs), taken before the fourth cycle of nivolumab. This chain joins TRBV30 and TRBJ2-2; 10 bases map to TRBD1. This clonotype was sampled from a human donor with classical Hodgkin lymphoma. CDR3 loop: CAWSVGQGAGELFF. CDR3 in DNA: TGTGCCTGGAGTGTAGGACAGGGGGCCGGGGAGCTGTTTTTT.